This is a list of T cell receptor beta chains from one sample in a study of response to subunit inactivated influenza vaccine. TCRdb processed the RT-PCR reads anew with MiXCR; each CDR3 protein has one entry. Counted here are 300,000 to 350,000 distinct CDR3 sequences, roughly 22% occurring once; the ten biggest clones make up approximately 10%. The sequencing used PBMCs from blood, collected about 20 months after vaccination. The receptors here all came from a man in his fifties or sixties who received an inactivated influenza vaccine. Both conserved end residues are part of each CDR3.

v_gene	j_gene	CDR3aa
TRBV3-1	TRBJ2-5	CASSQDSAFQETQYF
TRBV20-1	TRBJ2-5	CSAQASQETQYF
TRBV18	TRBJ2-4	CASSPQYQTGLAKNIQYF
TRBV7-9	TRBJ1-3	CASSFDRYGRSGNTIYF
TRBV6-5	TRBJ1-1	CASSLSGTISTEAFF
TRBV6-5	TRBJ2-7	CASSLAGPSYEQYF
TRBV27	TRBJ1-2	CASGGPSSRNYGYTF
TRBV6-1	TRBJ2-3	CASSDPSAGTDTQYF
TRBV12-3/TRBV12-4	TRBJ2-2	CASSSGPSGELFF
TRBV27	TRBJ1-2	CASTKDRSGGYTF
TRBV4-3	TRBJ1-5	CASSQDIRTHSNQPQHF
TRBV28	TRBJ2-5	CASTSRDYQETQYF
TRBV4-2	TRBJ1-3	CASSQEPQDSGNTIYF
TRBV6-5	TRBJ1-1	CASSYSKVTEAFF
TRBV11-2	TRBJ2-1	CASSPRLADTYNEQFF
TRBV4-3	TRBJ2-4	CASSQDVSVPRAKNIQYF
TRBV12-3/TRBV12-4	TRBJ1-5	CASSSPGRSNQPQHF
TRBV28	TRBJ2-4	CASVGQNIQYF
TRBV28	TRBJ2-5	CASSISSGGIQETQYF
TRBV20-1	TRBJ1-6	CSARGQGENSPLHF
TRBV28	TRBJ2-1	CASSFGASGSLEQFF
TRBV20-1	TRBJ2-4	CSARGPGGDIQYF
TRBV30	TRBJ1-5	CAWSVSPAMQPQHF
TRBV4-1	TRBJ1-6	CASSQVGSNNSPLHF
TRBV6-2/TRBV6-3	TRBJ2-4	CASSDSLRLAKNIQYF
TRBV7-8	TRBJ2-5	CASSDKWEETQYF
TRBV4-1	TRBJ1-4	CASSQQGAIEKLFF
TRBV29-1	TRBJ2-3	CSVDLDTQYF
TRBV15	TRBJ1-4	CATSTPQVGGRNEKLFF